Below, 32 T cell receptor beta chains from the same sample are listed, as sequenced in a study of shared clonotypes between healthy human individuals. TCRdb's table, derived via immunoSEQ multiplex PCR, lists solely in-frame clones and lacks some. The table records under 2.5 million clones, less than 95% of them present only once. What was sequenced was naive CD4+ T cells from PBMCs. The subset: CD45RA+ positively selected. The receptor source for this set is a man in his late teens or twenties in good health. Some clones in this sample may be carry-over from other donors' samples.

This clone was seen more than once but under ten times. CDR3 sequence (DNA): TGCGCCAGCAGCCAGGACAGCTACAATGAGCAGTTCTTC. It encodes CASSQDSYNEQFF. J is TRBJ2-1 and V is TRBV5-1; a weak D match, TRBD1 (6 bases). V was clipped by 4 bases and J by 3 bases, with 8 bases between them. CDR1 and CDR2 (germline): SGHRS, YFSETQ. The CDR3 contains 13 residues.

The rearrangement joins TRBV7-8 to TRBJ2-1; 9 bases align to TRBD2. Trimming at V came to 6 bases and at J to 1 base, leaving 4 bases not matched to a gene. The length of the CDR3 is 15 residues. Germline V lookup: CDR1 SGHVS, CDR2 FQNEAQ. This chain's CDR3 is CASSQTSGSYNEQFF. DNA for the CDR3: TGTGCCAGCAGTCAGACTAGCGGTTCCTACAATGAGCAGTTCTTC.

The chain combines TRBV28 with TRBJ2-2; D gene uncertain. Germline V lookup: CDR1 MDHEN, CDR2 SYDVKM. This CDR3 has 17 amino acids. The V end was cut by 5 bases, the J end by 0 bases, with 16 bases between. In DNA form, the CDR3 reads TGTGCCAGCAGTCCCCATGGTTTCGCGGCGAACACCGGGGAGCTGTTTTTT. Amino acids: CASSPHGFAANTGELFF.

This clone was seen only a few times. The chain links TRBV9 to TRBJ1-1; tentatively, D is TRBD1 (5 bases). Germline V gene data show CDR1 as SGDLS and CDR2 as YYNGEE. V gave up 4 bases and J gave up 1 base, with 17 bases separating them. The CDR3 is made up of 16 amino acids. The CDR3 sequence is CASSPNLGGRNTEAFF. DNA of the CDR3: TGTGCCAGCAGCCCTAACCTCGGGGGAAGGAACACTGAAGCTTTCTTT.

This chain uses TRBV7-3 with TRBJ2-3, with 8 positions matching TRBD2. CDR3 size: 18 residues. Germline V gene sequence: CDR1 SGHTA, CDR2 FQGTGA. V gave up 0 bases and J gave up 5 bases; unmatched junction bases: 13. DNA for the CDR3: TGTGCCAGCAGCTTAACGAGGGGGGCTAGCGGGCAGGAAGATACGCAGTATTTT. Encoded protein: CASSLTRGASGQEDTQYF.

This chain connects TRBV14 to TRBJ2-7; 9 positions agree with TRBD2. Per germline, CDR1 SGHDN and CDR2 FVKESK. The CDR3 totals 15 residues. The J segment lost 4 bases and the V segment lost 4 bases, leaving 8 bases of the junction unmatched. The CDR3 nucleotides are TGTGCCAGCAGCCCGACCCGACTAGCGGCGTACGAGCAGTACTTC. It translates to CASSPTRLAAYEQYF.

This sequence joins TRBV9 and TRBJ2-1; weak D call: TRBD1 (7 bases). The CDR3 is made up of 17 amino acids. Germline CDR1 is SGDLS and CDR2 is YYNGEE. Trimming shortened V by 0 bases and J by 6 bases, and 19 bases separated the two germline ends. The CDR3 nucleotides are TGTGCCAGCAGCGTAGCAGTCTCGGAGGGGGCAGGCAATGAGCAGTTCTTC. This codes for CASSVAVSEGAGNEQFF.

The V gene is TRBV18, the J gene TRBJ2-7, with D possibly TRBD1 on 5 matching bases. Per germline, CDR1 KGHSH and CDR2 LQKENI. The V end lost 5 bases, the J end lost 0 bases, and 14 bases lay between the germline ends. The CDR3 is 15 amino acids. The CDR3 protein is CASSTTALASYEQYF. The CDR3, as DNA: TGTGCCAGCTCAACGACAGCCCTTGCCTCCTACGAGCAGTACTTC.

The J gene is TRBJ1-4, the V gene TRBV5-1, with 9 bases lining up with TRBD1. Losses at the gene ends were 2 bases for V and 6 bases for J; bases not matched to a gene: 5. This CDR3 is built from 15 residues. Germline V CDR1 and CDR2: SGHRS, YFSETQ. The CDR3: CASSFAGTGYEKLFF. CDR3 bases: TGCGCCAGCAGCTTTGCCGGGACAGGGTATGAAAAACTGTTTTTT.

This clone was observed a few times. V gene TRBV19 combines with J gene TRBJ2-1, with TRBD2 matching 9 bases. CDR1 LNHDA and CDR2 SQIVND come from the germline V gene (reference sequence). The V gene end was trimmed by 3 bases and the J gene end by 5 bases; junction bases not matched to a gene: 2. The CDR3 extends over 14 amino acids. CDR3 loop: CASSMREGHNEQFF. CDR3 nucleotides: TGTGCCAGTAGTATGCGGGAGGGCCACAATGAGCAGTTCTTC.

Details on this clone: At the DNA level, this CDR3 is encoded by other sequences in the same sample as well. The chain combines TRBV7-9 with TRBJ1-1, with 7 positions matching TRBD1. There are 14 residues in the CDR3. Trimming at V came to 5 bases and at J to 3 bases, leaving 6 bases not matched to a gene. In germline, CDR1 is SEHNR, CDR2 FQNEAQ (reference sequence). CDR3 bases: TGTGCCAGCAGCCCTAGACAGGGCGACACTGAAGCTTTCTTT. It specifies CASSPRQGDTEAFF. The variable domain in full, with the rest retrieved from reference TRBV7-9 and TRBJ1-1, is DTGVSQNPRHKITKRGQNVTFRCDPISEHNRLYWYRQTLGQGPEFLTYFQNEAQLEKSRLLSDRFSAERPKGSFSTLEIQRTEQGDSAMYLCASSPRQGDTEAFFGQGTRLTVV.

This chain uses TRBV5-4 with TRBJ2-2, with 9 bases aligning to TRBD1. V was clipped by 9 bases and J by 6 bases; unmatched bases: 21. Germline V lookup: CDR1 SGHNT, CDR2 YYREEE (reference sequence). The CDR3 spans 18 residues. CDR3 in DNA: TGTGCCACCCAGTTCAATTTCTGGGGACAGGGTATTCCCGGGGAGCTGTTTTTT. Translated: CATQFNFWGQGIPGELFF.

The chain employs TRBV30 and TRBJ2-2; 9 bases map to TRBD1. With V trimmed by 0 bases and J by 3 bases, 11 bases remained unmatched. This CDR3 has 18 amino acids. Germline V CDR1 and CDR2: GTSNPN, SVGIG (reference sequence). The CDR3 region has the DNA TGTGCCTGGAGTGTACACCCGGCGGACAGGGGTTACACCGGGGAGCTGTTTTTT. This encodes CAWSVHPADRGYTGELFF.

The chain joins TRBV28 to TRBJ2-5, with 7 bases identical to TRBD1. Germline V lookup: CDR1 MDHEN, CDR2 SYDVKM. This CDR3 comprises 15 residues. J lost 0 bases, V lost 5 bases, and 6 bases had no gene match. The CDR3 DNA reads TGTGCCAGCAGTCACCGGGGACAGAACCAAGAGACCCAGTACTTC. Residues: CASSHRGQNQETQYF.

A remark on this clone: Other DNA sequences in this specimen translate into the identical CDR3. CDR3 DNA: TGTGCCAGCTCACAGGGAATGAACACTGAAGCTTTCTTT. This codes for CASSQGMNTEAFF. V is TRBV18 and J is TRBJ1-1, with no clear D. V lost 4 bases and J 0 bases, leaving 6 bases between the germline ends. The CDR3 has 13 amino acids. Germline V lookup: CDR1 KGHSH, CDR2 LQKENI.

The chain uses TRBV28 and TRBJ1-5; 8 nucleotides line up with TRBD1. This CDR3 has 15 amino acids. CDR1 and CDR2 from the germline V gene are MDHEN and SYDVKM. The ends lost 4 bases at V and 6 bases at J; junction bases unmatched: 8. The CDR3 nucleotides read TGTGCCAGCAGTTCGCAGGGGGCAGGTATTCAGCCCCAGCATTTT. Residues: CASSSQGAGIQPQHF.

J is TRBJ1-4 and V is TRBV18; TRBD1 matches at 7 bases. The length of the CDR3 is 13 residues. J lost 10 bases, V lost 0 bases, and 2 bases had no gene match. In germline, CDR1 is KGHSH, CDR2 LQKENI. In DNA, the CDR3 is TGTGCCAGCTCACCACCAGGGACAGCAAAACTGTTTTTT. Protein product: CASSPPGTAKLFF. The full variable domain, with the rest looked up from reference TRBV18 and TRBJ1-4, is NAGVMQNPRHLVRRRGQEARLRCSPMKGHSHVYWYRQLPEEGLKFMVYLQKENIIDESGMPKERFSAEFPKEGPSILRIQQVVRGDSAAYFCASSPPGTAKLFFGSGTQLSVL.

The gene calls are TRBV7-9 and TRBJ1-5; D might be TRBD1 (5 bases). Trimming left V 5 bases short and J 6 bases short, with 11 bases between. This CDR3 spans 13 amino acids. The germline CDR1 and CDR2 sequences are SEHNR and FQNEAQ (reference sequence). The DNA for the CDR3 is TGTGCCAGCAGCAGCAGGGACGGTCAGCCCCAGCATTTT. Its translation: CASSSRDGQPQHF. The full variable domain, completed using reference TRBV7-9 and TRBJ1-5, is DTGVSQNPRHKITKRGQNVTFRCDPISEHNRLYWYRQTLGQGPEFLTYFQNEAQLEKSRLLSDRFSAERPKGSFSTLEIQRTEQGDSAMYLCASSSRDGQPQHFGDGTRLSIL.

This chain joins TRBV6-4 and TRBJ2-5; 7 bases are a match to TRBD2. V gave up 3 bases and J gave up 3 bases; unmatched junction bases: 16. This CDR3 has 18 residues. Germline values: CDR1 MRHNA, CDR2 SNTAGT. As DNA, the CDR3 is TGTGCCAGCAGTGATGGCGCCCTTCGGGGGGACCTGAAAGAGACCCAGTACTTC. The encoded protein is CASSDGALRGDLKETQYF.

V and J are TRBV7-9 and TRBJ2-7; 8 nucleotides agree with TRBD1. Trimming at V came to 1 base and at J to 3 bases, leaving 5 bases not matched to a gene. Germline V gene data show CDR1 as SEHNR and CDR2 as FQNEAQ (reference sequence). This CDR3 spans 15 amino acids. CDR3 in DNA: TGTGCCAGCAGCTTAGGACAGGGGCCCTTCTACGAGCAGTACTTC. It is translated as CASSLGQGPFYEQYF.

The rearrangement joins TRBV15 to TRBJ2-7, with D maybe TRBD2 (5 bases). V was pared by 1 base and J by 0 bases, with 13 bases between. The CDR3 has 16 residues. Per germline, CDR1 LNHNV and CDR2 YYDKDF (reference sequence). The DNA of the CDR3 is TGTGCCACCAGCAGAGGACCCAAGCGGATCTCCTACGAGCAGTACTTC. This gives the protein CATSRGPKRISYEQYF. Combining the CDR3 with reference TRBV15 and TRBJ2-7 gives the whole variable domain DAMVIQNPRYQVTQFGKPVTLSCSQTLNHNVMYWYQQKSSQAPKLLFHYYDKDFNNEADTPDNFQSRRPNTSFCFLDIRSPGLGDTAMYLCATSRGPKRISYEQYFGPGTRLTVT.

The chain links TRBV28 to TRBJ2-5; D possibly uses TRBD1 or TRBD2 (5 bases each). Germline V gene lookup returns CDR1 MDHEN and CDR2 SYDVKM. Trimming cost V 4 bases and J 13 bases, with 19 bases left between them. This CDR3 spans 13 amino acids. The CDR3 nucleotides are TGTGCCAGCAGTTCTCCGGGTCCCACGAGGGGGTACTTC. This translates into CASSSPGPTRGYF.

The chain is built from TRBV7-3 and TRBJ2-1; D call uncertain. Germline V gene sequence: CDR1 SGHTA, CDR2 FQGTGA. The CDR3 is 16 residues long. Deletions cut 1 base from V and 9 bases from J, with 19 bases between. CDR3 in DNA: TGTGCCAGCAGCTTAAACTCTGGCGCCACTAATTCTGAGCAGTTCTTC. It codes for CASSLNSGATNSEQFF. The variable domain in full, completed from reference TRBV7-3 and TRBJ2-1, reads GAGVSQTPSNKVTEKGKYVELRCDPISGHTALYWYRQSLGQGPEFLIYFQGTGAADDSGLPNDRFFAVRPEGSVSTLKIQRTERGDSAVYLCASSLNSGATNSEQFFGPGTRLTVL.

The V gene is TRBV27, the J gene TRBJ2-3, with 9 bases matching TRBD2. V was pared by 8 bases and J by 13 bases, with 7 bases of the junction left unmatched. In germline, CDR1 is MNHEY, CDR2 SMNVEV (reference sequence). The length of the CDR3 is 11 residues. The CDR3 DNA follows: TGTGCCAGCGGACGGACTAGCGTCGAGTATTTT. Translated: CASGRTSVEYF.

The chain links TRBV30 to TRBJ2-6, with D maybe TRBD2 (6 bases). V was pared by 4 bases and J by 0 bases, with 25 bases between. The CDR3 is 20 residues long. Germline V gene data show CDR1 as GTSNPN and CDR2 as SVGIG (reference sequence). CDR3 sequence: CAWNVGAKTGDSSGANVLTF. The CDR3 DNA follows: TGTGCCTGGAACGTTGGGGCAAAAACCGGGGACTCCTCTGGGGCCAACGTCCTGACTTTC.

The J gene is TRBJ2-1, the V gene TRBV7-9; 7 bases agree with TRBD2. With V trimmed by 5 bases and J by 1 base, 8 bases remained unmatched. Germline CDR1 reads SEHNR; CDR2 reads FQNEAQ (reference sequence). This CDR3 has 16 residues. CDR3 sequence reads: CASSGGGSSSYNEQFF. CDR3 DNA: TGTGCCAGCAGCGGCGGCGGGAGTTCTTCCTACAATGAGCAGTTCTTC.

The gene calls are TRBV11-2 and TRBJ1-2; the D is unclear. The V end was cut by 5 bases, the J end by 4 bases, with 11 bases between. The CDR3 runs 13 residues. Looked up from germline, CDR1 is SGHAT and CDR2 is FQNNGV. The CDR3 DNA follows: TGTGCCAGCAGCCCGATACAAATCTATGGCTACACCTTC. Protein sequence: CASSPIQIYGYTF.

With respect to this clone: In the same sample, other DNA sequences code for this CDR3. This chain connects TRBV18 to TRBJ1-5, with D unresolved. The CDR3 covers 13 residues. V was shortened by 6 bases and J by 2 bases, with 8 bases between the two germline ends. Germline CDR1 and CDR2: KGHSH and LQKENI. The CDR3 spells CASSPQGNQPQHF. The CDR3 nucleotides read TGTGCCAGCTCCCCCCAGGGCAATCAGCCCCAGCATTTT.

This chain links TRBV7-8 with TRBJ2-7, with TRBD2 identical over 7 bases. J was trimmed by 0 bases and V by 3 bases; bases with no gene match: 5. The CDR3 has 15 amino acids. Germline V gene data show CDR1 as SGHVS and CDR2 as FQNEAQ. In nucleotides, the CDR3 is TGTGCCAGCAGCTTTGCCGCGGGAGTCTCCTACGAGCAGTACTTC. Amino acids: CASSFAAGVSYEQYF.

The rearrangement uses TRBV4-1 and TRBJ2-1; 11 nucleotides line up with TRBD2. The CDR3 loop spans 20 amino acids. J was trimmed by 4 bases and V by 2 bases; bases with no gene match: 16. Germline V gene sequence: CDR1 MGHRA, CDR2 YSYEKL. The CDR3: CASSQPHTSGTSGLYNEQFF. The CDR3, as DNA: TGCGCCAGCAGCCAACCCCACACCTCCGGGACTAGCGGATTATACAATGAGCAGTTCTTC.

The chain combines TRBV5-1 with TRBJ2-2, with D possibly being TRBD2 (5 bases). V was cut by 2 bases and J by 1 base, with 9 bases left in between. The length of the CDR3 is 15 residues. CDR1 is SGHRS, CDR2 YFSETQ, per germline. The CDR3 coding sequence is TGCGCCAGCAGCTTCTCAGCGGAGAACACCGGGGAGCTGTTTTTT. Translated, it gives CASSFSAENTGELFF.

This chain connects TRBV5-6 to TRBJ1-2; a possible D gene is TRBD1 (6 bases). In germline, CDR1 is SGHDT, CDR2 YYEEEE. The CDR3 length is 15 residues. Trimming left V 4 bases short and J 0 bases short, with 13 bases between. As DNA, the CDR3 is TGTGCCAGCAGCGGACCCGGGACAACTAACTATGGCTACACCTTC. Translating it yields CASSGPGTTNYGYTF.